The 8 T cell receptor beta chains below were found in one sample sequenced in a study of siplizumab effects on memory and regulatory T cells. Using immunoSEQ multiplex PCR, the repertoire was profiled, and TCRdb retains in-frame clones only, with some absent. The top ten hold around 3.8% of the sample, which has roughly 69,000 clones, 83% seen once. Specimen: memory CD4+ T cells sorted from blood. Receptors were obtained from a human donor in good health.

This chain connects TRBV6-1 to TRBJ1-6; no definite D call. Trimming pared 7 bases from V and 2 bases from J, leaving 12 bases between. Germline CDR1 and CDR2: MNHNS and SASEGT. The CDR3 totals 15 residues. The DNA of the CDR3 is TGTGCCAGCACTTTAGGACGGACCTATAATTCACCCCTCCACTTT. Amino acids: CASTLGRTYNSPLHF.

Only a few counts were recorded for this clone. This chain connects TRBV18 to TRBJ1-1; D is ambiguous. The germline V gene encodes CDR1 KGHSH and CDR2 LQKENI. There are 13 residues in the CDR3. V was pared by 6 bases and J by 1 base, with 9 bases between. The CDR3 nucleotides read TGTGCCAGCTCGCTAGGTCAGAACACTGAAGCTTTCTTT. It codes for CASSLGQNTEAFF.

This clone has only one observation. The CDR3 carries no conserved terminal phenylalanine or tryptophan, so it likely arises from a read error. V is TRBV7-2 and J is TRBJ2-7; 7 bases are a match to TRBD2. V was pared by 5 bases and J by 5 bases, with 6 bases of the junction left unmatched. The CDR3 totals 13 residues. The germline CDR1 and CDR2 sequences are SGHTA and FQGNSA. In DNA form, the CDR3 reads TGTGCCAGCAGCGCCCGGGGGGTCCACGAGCAGTACCTC. Translation: CASSARGVHEQYL.

The chain employs TRBV2 and TRBJ2-3, with 10 bases matching TRBD2. This CDR3 spans 15 amino acids. Germline lookup yields CDR1 SNHLY and CDR2 FYNNEI. V lost 6 bases to trimming and J lost 1 base; unmatched junction nucleotides: 4. The CDR3 coding sequence is TGTGCCAGCAGACCCGGACTAGCGGGCACAGATACGCAGTATTTT. Amino acids: CASRPGLAGTDTQYF.

This clone occurred many times. V gene TRBV2 combines with J gene TRBJ1-1; D remains unclear. Trimming cost V 4 bases and J 7 bases, with 10 bases left between them. The CDR3 length is 12 residues. Germline CDR1 reads SNHLY; CDR2 reads FYNNEI. The CDR3 region has the DNA TGTGCCAGCAGTGGGGGAGTCGGTGAAGCTTTCTTT. This gives the protein CASSGGVGEAFF. The whole variable domain, filled in from reference TRBV2 and TRBJ1-1, reads EPEVTQTPSHQVTQMGQEVILRCVPISNHLYFYWYRQILGQKVEFLVSFYNNEISEKSEIFDDQFSVERPDGSNFTLKIRSTKLEDSAMYFCASSGGVGEAFFGQGTRLTVV.

This chain uses TRBV4-1 with TRBJ1-2; unclear D gene. The germline V and J ends were trimmed by 3 bases and 4 bases, with 3 bases remaining between them. The CDR3 totals 11 residues. Germline V lookup: CDR1 MGHRA, CDR2 YSYEKL. The CDR3 spells CASSHSYGYTF. The CDR3 DNA is TGCGCCAGCAGCCACAGCTATGGCTACACCTTC.

In this sample, this clone turned up once. J is TRBJ2-7 and V is TRBV5-1, with 8 bases matching TRBD1. Germline CDR1 SGHRS, CDR2 YFSETQ. This CDR3 comprises 14 residues. After removal of 0 bases from V and 6 bases from J, the junction contained 5 bases not matched to a gene. DNA of the CDR3: TGCGCCAGCAGCTTGGGGACAGGGAAGGGCGAGCAGTACTTC. Amino acids: CASSLGTGKGEQYF.

The J gene is TRBJ1-1, the V gene TRBV5-6; D may be TRBD1 (5 bases). V dropped 4 bases and J dropped 4 bases, with 11 bases sitting between them. Germline-derived CDR1 and CDR2 are SGHDT and YYEEEE. The CDR3 runs to 13 residues. CDR3 bases: TGTGCCAGCAGCGAGACAGTTAGCACTGAAGCTTTCTTT. It encodes CASSETVSTEAFF.